This TCR beta chain was profiled in a study of T-cell reconstitution after alpha-beta-depleted transplantation in children. This clonotype was counted ten times or more. The antigen remains unidentified. Study-level points and caveats: Roughly two months post-transplant, alpha-beta T cells reportedly originated from several hundred graft clones that had expanded. Most T-cell counts and diversity one year after the transplant came from T cells that were newly produced. Certain patients had high TCRbeta diversity at day 60, and it came from recipient T cells and thymic progenitors that survived.

The library targeted TCRbeta and was prepared with unique molecular identifiers. TCRdb re-analysed the PCR reads in MiXCR, keeping a single row per CDR3 protein. The table shows approximately 500,000 distinct CDR3 sequences, with roughly a tenth occurring only once. Trimming shortened V by 4 bases and J by 5 bases, and 9 bases separated the two germline ends. This CDR3 region has 13 residues. The V gene's germline CDR1 is LGHDT and CDR2 YNNKEL (reference sequence). The material was PBMCs, obtained before TCRalphabeta/CD19-depleted stem cell transplant. The receptor was isolated from a child under 10 years old with inherited bone marrow failure, due to receive a stem cell transplant. This chain uses TRBV3-1 with TRBJ2-4; possibly TRBD2 for D (6 bases). CDR3 protein: CASSRPGENIQYF. CDR3 nucleotide sequence: TGTGCCAGCAGCCGTCCGGGAGAAAACATTCAGTACTTC.